The 9 T cell receptor beta chains presented below share a single source sample, sequenced in a study of shared clonotypes between healthy human individuals. The assay was immunoSEQ multiplex PCR, and TCRdb's table has in-frame clones only and misses some. The sample lists under 2.5 million clones, roughly 90% occurring once. What was sequenced was naive CD4+ T cells from PBMCs. Subset specified: CD45RA+ positively selected. The receptor source for this set is a man younger than 30 in good health. Some clones in this sample may be carry-over from other donors' samples.

The rearrangement links TRBV29-1 to TRBJ2-2; possibly TRBD1 for D (6 bases). The CDR3 extends over 15 amino acids. CDR1 and CDR2 (germline): SQVTM, ANQGSEA. V shed 7 bases and J shed 6 bases, with 21 bases lying between them. The CDR3 here is CSAIHPGSGAGELFF. The CDR3 DNA is TGCAGCGCCATCCATCCGGGGTCAGGGGCCGGGGAGCTGTTTTTT.

CDR3 sequence reads: CASNFRARSYEQYF. The DNA for the CDR3 is TGTGCCAGCAACTTCAGGGCCCGAAGCTACGAGCAGTACTTC. The chain is built from TRBV28 and TRBJ2-7; TRBD1 might be the D (5 bases). The CDR3 runs 14 residues. CDR1 MDHEN and CDR2 SYDVKM come from the germline V gene. With 7 bases removed from V and 3 bases from J, the gap between germline ends came to 16 bases.

Turning to this clone: Within the sample, other DNA sequences also encode this same CDR3. The chain is built from TRBV7-9 and TRBJ1-2, with D unclear. Trimming shortened V by 0 bases and J by 4 bases, and 6 bases separated the two germline ends. Germline V gives CDR1 SEHNR, CDR2 FQNEAQ (reference sequence). The CDR3 length is 13 residues. The CDR3 loop reads CASSLAGIYGYTF. CDR3 DNA: TGTGCCAGCAGCTTAGCGGGGATCTATGGCTACACCTTC.

Regarding this clone: The same CDR3 can be traced to other DNA sequences in this sample. V and J are TRBV29-1 and TRBJ1-3; D not certain. Looked up from germline, CDR1 is SQVTM and CDR2 is ANQGSEA. There are 12 residues in the CDR3. V was clipped by 4 bases and J by 2 bases, with 6 bases between them. The CDR3: CSVAGTGNTIYF. DNA of the CDR3: TGCAGCGTTGCGGGGACTGGAAACACCATATATTTT.

The chain has TRBV19 and TRBJ2-3; 12 bases align to TRBD2. Germline-derived CDR1 and CDR2 are LNHDA and SQIVND (reference sequence). Germline trimming cut 3 bases from V and 0 bases from J; bases unmatched to any gene: 4. The length of the CDR3 is 17 residues. The CDR3 sequence is CASSILGLAGSTDTQYF. The CDR3 coding sequence is TGTGCCAGTAGTATCCTCGGACTAGCGGGGAGCACAGATACGCAGTATTTT.

As for this clone: Distinct nucleotide sequences in the sample also encode this CDR3. The chain couples TRBV9 to TRBJ1-4; no firm D call. Germline V CDR1 and CDR2: SGDLS, YYNGEE. CDR3 size: 14 residues. V lost 2 bases and J lost 0, with 5 bases in between. The CDR3 nucleotides are TGTGCCAGCAGCGTTCGCGCAACTAATGAAAAACTGTTTTTT. Protein: CASSVRATNEKLFF.

In its sample, this clone was seen a few times. The rearrangement links TRBV2 to TRBJ1-5; D is undetermined. CDR1 and CDR2 from the germline V gene are SNHLY and FYNNEI. Trimming removed 7 bases at V and 0 bases at J, with 7 bases between. The length of the CDR3 is 13 residues. CDR3 sequence: CASTTVSNQPQHF. Written as DNA, the CDR3 is TGTGCCAGCACCACAGTTAGCAATCAGCCCCAGCATTTT.

The genes are TRBV5-6 and TRBJ2-7; D unclear. The CDR3 sequence is 13 residues long. Germline V CDR1 and CDR2: SGHDT, YYEEEE. V lost 0 bases to trimming and J lost 6 bases, with 10 bases between them. The CDR3, as DNA: TGTGCCAGCAGCTTGGGCAGTTCTTTCGAGCAGTACTTC. Amino acid sequence: CASSLGSSFEQYF.

The chain links TRBV25-1 to TRBJ1-3; 7 bases agree with TRBD1. The CDR3 runs to 16 residues. CDR1 is MGHDK, CDR2 SYGVNS, per germline. Germline trimming cut 4 bases from V and 7 bases from J; bases unmatched to any gene: 13. CDR3 in amino acids: CASSGRTGGSTNTIYF. As DNA, the CDR3 is TGTGCCAGCAGTGGAAGGACAGGTGGTTCTACGAACACCATATATTTT.